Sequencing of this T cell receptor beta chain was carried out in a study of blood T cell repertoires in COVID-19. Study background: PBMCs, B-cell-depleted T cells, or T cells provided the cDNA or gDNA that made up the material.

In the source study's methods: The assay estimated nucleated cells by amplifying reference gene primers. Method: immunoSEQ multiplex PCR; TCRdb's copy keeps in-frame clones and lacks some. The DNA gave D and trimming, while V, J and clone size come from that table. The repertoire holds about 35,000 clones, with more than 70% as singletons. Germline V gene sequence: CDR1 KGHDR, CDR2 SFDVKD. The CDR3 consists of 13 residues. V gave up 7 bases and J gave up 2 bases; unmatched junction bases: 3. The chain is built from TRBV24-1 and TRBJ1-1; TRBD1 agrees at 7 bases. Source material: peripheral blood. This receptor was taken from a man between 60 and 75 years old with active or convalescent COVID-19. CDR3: CATRGQPNTEAFF. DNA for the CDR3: TGTGCCACCAGGGGACAGCCTAACACTGAAGCTTTCTTT.